This T cell receptor (beta chain) emerged from a study of cytomegalovirus exposure and HLA in healthy donors. General study points: According to a subsequent analysis, TCR clusters from the first cohort were inclined to appear together in the roughly 110 validation repertoires. Using the classifier, cytomegalovirus status was reportedly diagnosed with high specificity and sensitivity.

In germline, CDR1 is SEHNR, CDR2 FQNEAQ (reference sequence). J gave up 9 bases and V 5 bases, and 11 bases lay outside the gene matches. The CDR3 runs 15 residues. This clone was seen just once. Antigen specificity is unknown. These donors were members of the roughly 130-subject validation cohort, a group separate from the roughly 670-subject first cohort. This table comes from immunoSEQ multiplex PCR, and its TCRdb copy is limited to in-frame clones, with some not included. Of about 150,000 clones listed, about nine tenths are singletons. The clonotype was recovered from a man aged 18 to 30 in good health and CMV-seronegative. Material for sequencing was PBMCs. This sequence joins TRBV7-9 and TRBJ1-5, with 9 bases that match TRBD1. CDR3 sequence: CASSRGTGPVWPQHF. As DNA, the CDR3 is TGTGCCAGCAGCCGAGGGACAGGGCCGGTCTGGCCCCAGCATTTT.